This passage covers 31 T cell receptor beta chains from one sample sequenced in a study of vaccination and CD4 T cells after COVID-19. This sample's treatment: roughly nine-day PBMC culture with coronavirus spike peptide pools or control peptides (ViraFEST assay). Antigen specificity for these receptors is unknown. With the Oncomine TCR Beta short-read assay, DNA from cultured CD4+ T cells was sequenced. TCRdb reprocessed the PCR reads with MiXCR, giving one entry per CDR3 protein. Among some 7,000 distinct CDR3 sequences listed, around 50% were seen once. Sequences were obtained from CD4+ T cells from blood, cultured in vitro. These receptors were collected from a human donor who had recovered from COVID-19.

The J gene is TRBJ1-6, the V gene TRBV2; no definite D call. Germline loops: CDR1 SNHLY, CDR2 FYNNEI. V shed 6 bases and J shed 9 bases, with 9 bases lying between them. The CDR3 is 12 residues long. CDR3 nucleotides: TGTGCCAGCAGCCAACTGGCTTCACCCCTCCACTTT. Translating it yields CASSQLASPLHF.

This clonotype was counted a few times. J is TRBJ1-5 and V is TRBV6-1; D is perhaps TRBD1 (5 bases). There are 15 residues in the CDR3. Trimming took off 7 bases at V and 3 bases at J, with 16 bases between the two ends. The V gene's germline CDR1 is MNHNS and CDR2 SASEGT. CDR3 DNA: TGTGCCAGCACCGAACCCGACAGTGTCAATCAGCCCCAGCATTTT. It codes for CASTEPDSVNQPQHF.

This CDR3 is CASSPGPGPRNNEQFF. CDR3 sequence (DNA): TGCGCCAGCAGCCCCGGCCCCGGACCAAGAAACAATGAGCAGTTCTTC. The chain is built from TRBV5-1 and TRBJ2-1; D remains ambiguous. This CDR3 is 16 amino acids long. The germline V and J ends were trimmed by 4 bases and 5 bases, with 19 bases remaining between them. Germline V gene data show CDR1 as SGHRS and CDR2 as YFSETQ.

A few counts support this clonotype. V is TRBV27 and J is TRBJ1-2; tentative D call: TRBD1 (5 bases). Per germline, CDR1 MNHEY and CDR2 SMNVEV (reference sequence). V was shortened by 3 bases and J by 3 bases, with 20 bases between the two germline ends. The CDR3 covers 17 residues. The CDR3 spells CASSFYSGHTSYYGYTF. The DNA of the CDR3 is TGTGCCAGCAGTTTTTATAGCGGACACACCTCATACTATGGCTACACCTTC.

This rearrangement joins TRBV5-4 to TRBJ1-2, with 8 bases that match TRBD1. The CDR3 consists of 16 residues. The V and J ends lost 3 bases and 4 bases, in that order; junction bases with no gene match: 11. Germline V gives CDR1 SGHNT, CDR2 YYREEE (reference sequence). CDR3 sequence: CASSSGTGLLPYGYTF. The CDR3, as DNA: TGTGCCAGCAGCTCCGGGACAGGACTTCTCCCCTATGGCTACACCTTC.

This clonotype is termed medium-sized (0.01 to 0.1%). The V gene is TRBV14, the J gene TRBJ2-5; possible D gene TRBD1, 5 bases. Germline V gene lookup returns CDR1 SGHDN and CDR2 FVKESK. This CDR3 spans 14 amino acids. The germline V and J ends were trimmed by 1 base and 4 bases, with 10 bases remaining between them. The CDR3 is CASSQGAGAETQYF. The CDR3, as DNA: TGTGCCAGCAGCCAAGGGGCTGGGGCAGAGACCCAGTACTTC.

Concerning this clonotype: Possible read error: a much larger clone is one base away. This chain uses TRBV12-3 or TRBV12-4 with TRBJ2-7; the D gene is possibly TRBD2 (5 bases). The CDR3 runs 14 residues. Trimming stripped 5 bases from V and 7 bases from J, with 18 bases between. CDR3 residues: CASSRVGLTGEQYF. Written as DNA, the CDR3 is TGTGCCAGCAGTCGTGTAGGGCTGACGGGGGAGCAGTACTTC.

This clonotype was seen only a few times. The chain uses TRBV7-9 and TRBJ2-3, with D perhaps matching TRBD2 (6 bases). Trimming left V 2 bases short and J 0 bases short, with 12 bases between. Germline CDR1 and CDR2: SEHNR and FQNEAQ (reference sequence). The CDR3 runs to 16 residues. CDR3 in amino acids: CASSLSRGTSTDTQYF. In DNA form, the CDR3 reads TGTGCCAGCAGCTTATCGCGCGGGACTAGCACAGATACGCAGTATTTT.

The chain joins TRBV20-1 to TRBJ1-2; the D is unclear. Trimming removed 0 bases from V and 1 base from J, with 9 bases in between. CDR3 size: 14 residues. The germline V gene has CDR1 DFQATT and CDR2 SNEGSKA (reference sequence). The chain's CDR3 is CSARDMGSNYGYTF. CDR3 nucleotide sequence: TGCAGTGCTAGAGATATGGGCAGTAACTATGGCTACACCTTC.

This clonotype turned up a few times. The V gene is TRBV20-1, the J gene TRBJ2-5; tentatively, D is TRBD2 (5 bases). The CDR3 spans 15 residues. Germline V gene lookup returns CDR1 DFQATT and CDR2 SNEGSKA (reference sequence). Deletions cut 0 bases from V and 0 bases from J, with 11 bases between. Here the CDR3 DNA reads TGCAGTGCTAGAGATGCGGGTAGGGACCAAGAGACCCAGTACTTC. It translates to CSARDAGRDQETQYF.

The rearrangement uses TRBV7-8 and TRBJ2-7; possibly TRBD2 for D (5 bases). The V gene's germline CDR1 is SGHVS and CDR2 FQNEAQ. This CDR3 region has 12 residues. The germline V and J ends were trimmed by 5 bases and 4 bases, with 9 bases remaining between them. CDR3: CASSLRRYEQYF. Written as DNA, the CDR3 is TGTGCCAGCAGCCTACGGAGGTACGAGCAGTACTTC.

The chain carries TRBV19 and TRBJ2-5, with 11 bases aligning to TRBD1. The germline V gene encodes CDR1 LNHDA and CDR2 SQIVND (reference sequence). This CDR3 comprises 17 residues. J gave up 4 bases and V 5 bases, and 12 bases lay outside the gene matches. CDR3 loop: CASSGGTGQGAGETQYF. CDR3 sequence (DNA): TGTGCCAGTAGTGGGGGTACAGGACAGGGGGCCGGAGAGACCCAGTACTTC.

The chain uses TRBV19 and TRBJ1-3; unclear D gene. CDR3 length: 15 amino acids. Germline V gene data show CDR1 as LNHDA and CDR2 as SQIVND (reference sequence). V was cut by 3 bases and J by 0 bases, with 9 bases left in between. CDR3 amino acids: CASSITASSGNTIYF. The CDR3 nucleotides are TGTGCCAGTAGTATTACCGCGAGCTCTGGAAACACCATATATTTT.

The chain links TRBV10-3 to TRBJ2-7, with D perhaps TRBD2 (5 bases). Trimming cost V 0 bases and J 1 base, with 10 bases left between them. Per the germline V gene, CDR1 is ENHRY and CDR2 is SYGVKD. The CDR3 extends over 15 amino acids. The CDR3 loop reads CAISESADSSYEQYF. The CDR3 DNA follows: TGTGCCATCAGTGAGTCTGCGGACTCTTCCTACGAGCAGTACTTC.

The chain combines TRBV2 with TRBJ2-5; D is perhaps TRBD1 (6 bases). V was cut by 3 bases and J by 3 bases, with 8 bases left in between. The CDR3 totals 13 residues. The germline CDR1 and CDR2 sequences are SNHLY and FYNNEI. CDR3 in DNA: TGTGCCAGCAGTGAGAACAGGGAAGAGACCCAGTACTTC. It codes for CASSENREETQYF.

This clonotype was observed a handful of times. The CDR3 loop is CSARGDSKNIQYF. DNA of the CDR3: TGCAGTGCTAGAGGGGACAGCAAAAACATTCAGTACTTC. The chain combines TRBV20-1 with TRBJ2-4, with 7 bases lining up with TRBD1. V gave up 1 base and J gave up 3 bases; unmatched junction bases: 0. Germline V lookup: CDR1 DFQATT, CDR2 SNEGSKA (reference sequence). The CDR3 totals 13 residues.

This clonotype was seen more than once but under ten times. The V gene is TRBV7-8, the J gene TRBJ1-6; D perhaps matches TRBD1 (6 bases). The CDR3 has 20 residues. Trimming pared 4 bases from V and 9 bases from J, leaving 31 bases between. In germline, CDR1 is SGHVS, CDR2 FQNEAQ. The CDR3 reads CASSSEGGQFRNRRSSPLHF. The CDR3 DNA reads TGTGCCAGCAGCTCCGAGGGGGGGCAGTTTCGTAATCGTCGGAGTTCACCCCTCCACTTT.

The rearrangement uses TRBV5-4 and TRBJ2-5, with 7 bases lining up with TRBD2. V lost 5 bases and J lost 5; bases outside the gene matches: 18. In germline, CDR1 is SGHNT, CDR2 YYREEE (reference sequence). This CDR3 spans 17 amino acids. DNA for the CDR3: TGTGCCAGCAGGGCCTTAGCGGGCCCCGAGGGGCAGGAGACCCAGTACTTC. Translating gives CASRALAGPEGQETQYF.

The chain joins TRBV15 to TRBJ2-3; tentatively, D is TRBD2 (6 bases). Trimming pared 5 bases from V and 4 bases from J, leaving 10 bases between. Germline V CDR1 and CDR2: LNHNV, YYDKDF (reference sequence). This CDR3 spans 13 amino acids. The CDR3 DNA reads as TGTGCCACCAGCCGGGAGCTCGCAGATACGCAGTATTTT. Translated, it gives CATSRELADTQYF.

This chain uses TRBV2 with TRBJ2-3; D uncertain. Germline V lookup: CDR1 SNHLY, CDR2 FYNNEI. V was cut by 1 base and J by 5 bases, with 7 bases left in between. This CDR3 spans 13 amino acids. The CDR3 bases are TGTGCCAGCAGTGAAGGACCAGAAGATACGCAGTATTTT. It is translated as CASSEGPEDTQYF.

The chain carries TRBV19 and TRBJ1-1; D unclear. V shed 6 bases and J shed 2 bases, with 13 bases lying between them. This CDR3 has 14 residues. From germline, CDR1 is LNHDA and CDR2 SQIVND (reference sequence). This chain's CDR3 is CASRYMSSNTEAFF. As DNA, the CDR3 is TGTGCCAGTAGATACATGAGCTCAAACACTGAAGCTTTCTTT.

The rearrangement joins TRBV11-3 to TRBJ2-1, with D perhaps TRBD1 or TRBD2 (5 bases each). The CDR3 spans 15 residues. Germline V gene lookup returns CDR1 SGHNT and CDR2 YENEEA. Between the trimmed V and J ends, which lost 1 base and 5 bases, there was a span of 12 bases. The CDR3 loop is CASSLVSGPNNEQFF. The CDR3 nucleotides are TGTGCCAGCAGCTTAGTTTCGGGACCAAACAATGAGCAGTTCTTC.

This clonotype turned up a few times. J is TRBJ2-5 and V is TRBV6-7, with D possibly being TRBD1 (5 bases). TRBV6-7 falls under the ORF class, with uncertain function. V dropped 6 bases and J dropped 2 bases, with 25 bases sitting between them. The CDR3 is 18 amino acids. CDR3 region: CASSNGQAEIRGQETQYF. For the CDR3, the DNA is TGTGCCAGCAGCAACGGACAAGCAGAAATAAGGGGACAAGAGACCCAGTACTTC.

The chain recombines TRBV27 with TRBJ1-2, with D maybe TRBD1 (6 bases). CDR1 is MNHEY and CDR2 is SMNVEV in the germline V gene (reference sequence). Trimming removed 2 bases at V and 10 bases at J, with 20 bases between. This CDR3 is built from 15 residues. The CDR3 DNA follows: TGTGCCAGCAGTTTAAGGGCCGGACAGCGGGAGGTCTACACCTTC. Protein: CASSLRAGQREVYTF.

The rearrangement uses TRBV2 and TRBJ2-7; D gene uncertain. Trimming left V 1 base short and J 3 bases short, with 13 bases between. Germline CDR1 SNHLY, CDR2 FYNNEI. This CDR3 contains 15 residues. Written as DNA, the CDR3 is TGTGCCAGCAGTGAAGTTTCGGCCCCAGTCTACGAGCAGTACTTC. It codes for CASSEVSAPVYEQYF. The full variable domain, its missing parts supplied by reference TRBV2 and TRBJ2-7, is EPEVTQTPSHQVTQMGQEVILRCVPISNHLYFYWYRQILGQKVEFLVSFYNNEISEKSEIFDDQFSVERPDGSNFTLKIRSTKLEDSAMYFCASSEVSAPVYEQYFGPGTRLTVT.

This clonotype was counted only a few times. This chain uses TRBV6-1 with TRBJ2-5; maybe TRBD2 (5 bases). The CDR3 has 14 amino acids. The V gene lost 4 bases and the J gene lost 4 bases, with 13 bases spanning the gap. Germline CDR1 is MNHNS and CDR2 is SASEGT. CDR3 nucleotide sequence: TGTGCCAGCAGTGGGAGGCGAGCCATAGAGACCCAGTACTTC. Translated, it gives CASSGRRAIETQYF.

This clonotype was recorded once. This chain joins TRBV11-3 and TRBJ1-1; 8 bases align to TRBD1. Trimming cost V 1 base and J 6 bases; bases outside gene matches: 7. The CDR3 is made up of 15 amino acids. CDR1 and CDR2 from the germline V gene are SGHNT and YENEEA. In nucleotides, the CDR3 is TGTGCCAGCAGCTTAGGCGGAGACAGGGGAGCTGAAGCTTTCTTT. It encodes CASSLGGDRGAEAFF. The variable domain in full, completed from reference TRBV11-3 and TRBJ1-1, reads EAGVVQSPRYKIIEKKQPVAFWCNPISGHNTLYWYLQNLGQGPELLIRYENEEAVDDSQLPKDRFSAERLKGVDSTLKIQPAELGDSAVYLCASSLGGDRGAEAFFGQGTRLTVV.

By share, this clonotype counts as medium-sized. The rearrangement joins TRBV27 to TRBJ1-1; TRBD1 matches at 7 bases. V was pared by 3 bases and J by 1 base, with 2 bases of the junction left unmatched. The germline V gene has CDR1 MNHEY and CDR2 SMNVEV (reference sequence). The CDR3 is made up of 14 amino acids. For the CDR3, the DNA is TGTGCCAGCAGTTTGAACAGGGGGAACACTGAAGCTTTCTTT. Translation gives CASSLNRGNTEAFF.

This rearrangement joins TRBV2 to TRBJ2-3; 9 nucleotides line up with TRBD2. The J segment lost 4 bases and the V segment lost 6 bases, leaving 11 bases of the junction unmatched. From germline, CDR1 is SNHLY and CDR2 FYNNEI. The length of the CDR3 is 16 residues. The CDR3 region is CASRTPFSGGADTQYF. The CDR3 DNA reads as TGTGCCAGCAGGACTCCCTTTAGCGGGGGAGCAGATACGCAGTATTTT.

A few counts support this clonotype. The V and J genes are TRBV4-2 and TRBJ1-1; D is undetermined. In germline, CDR1 is LGHNA, CDR2 YNFKEQ. This CDR3 spans 14 amino acids. Trimming took 2 bases from V and 4 from J, leaving 11 bases between them. The CDR3 DNA is TGTGCCAGCAGCCAACCTTTTTCGGGCACTGAAGCTTTCTTT. It codes for CASSQPFSGTEAFF.

The V and J genes are TRBV12-3 or TRBV12-4 and TRBJ1-2, with a possible D match to TRBD1 (6 bases). Trimming shortened V by 3 bases and J by 3 bases, and 8 bases separated the two germline ends. The length of the CDR3 is 13 residues. The CDR3 sequence is CASSFGQHYGYTF. DNA for the CDR3: TGTGCCAGCAGTTTCGGACAGCACTATGGCTACACCTTC.